This TCR beta chain emerged from a study of T cell changes during pregnancy in multiple sclerosis. This clone was seen a single time. Assay: immunoSEQ multiplex PCR; the TCRdb copy retains only in-frame clones and omits some. The sample contains tens of thousands of clones, about 89% of which appear only once. This receptor was identified in a female donor with multiple sclerosis, enrolled in a pregnancy study. Sequencing used CD4+ T cells from peripheral blood mononuclear cells, obtained in the first trimester of pregnancy.

In DNA, the CDR3 is TGTGCCTGGAGTGTAAAAGGAGAATACTCCTACGAGCAGTACTTC. It codes for CAWSVKGEYSYEQYF. The V call is TRBV30, the J call TRBJ2-7; D uncertain. From germline, CDR1 is GTSNPN and CDR2 SVGIG (reference sequence). Trimming removed 0 bases at V and 0 bases at J, with 12 bases between. This CDR3 has 15 residues.